The 11 T cell receptor beta chains listed next were all sequenced from one sample in a study of cytomegalovirus exposure and HLA in healthy donors. It was with 60 Vbeta and 13 Jbeta primers that the PCR ran. TCRdb's copy holds only in-frame clones and misses some; the assay was immunoSEQ multiplex PCR. The data hold roughly 190,000 clones, with approximately 87% observed a single time. The specimen sequenced was PBMCs. These receptors came from a man aged 25-40 years in good health and CMV-seronegative.

The J gene is TRBJ2-3, the V gene TRBV7-2, with TRBD2 matching over 10 bases. This CDR3 is 17 amino acids long. V lost 2 bases to trimming and J lost 1 base; unmatched junction nucleotides: 6. Germline lookup yields CDR1 SGHTA and CDR2 FQGNSA. The CDR3 DNA reads TGTGCCAGCAGCTTATCTAGCGGGAGCGGGGGCACAGATACGCAGTATTTT. Amino acid sequence: CASSLSSGSGGTDTQYF.

The rearrangement uses TRBV28 and TRBJ1-2, with 8 bases matching TRBD1. The germline gives CDR1 MDHEN, CDR2 SYDVKM. Unmatched junction bases numbered 5, after V lost 4 bases and J lost 7 bases. The CDR3 spans 13 residues. The CDR3 region is CASSSQGAGGYTF. The CDR3 DNA reads as TGTGCCAGCAGTTCTCAGGGGGCCGGTGGCTACACCTTC.

The chain's CDR3 is CASSPGGGHYEQYF. DNA of the CDR3: TGTGCCAGCAGCCCTGGGGGGGGGCACTACGAGCAGTACTTC. The genes are TRBV11-3 and TRBJ2-7, with a possible D match to TRBD2 (7 bases). The germline CDR1 and CDR2 sequences are SGHNT and YENEEA. The CDR3 sequence is 14 residues long. The V and J ends lost 5 bases and 3 bases respectively, with 14 bases between them.

The CDR3 reads CASSFRTGPLSEKLFF. In DNA, the CDR3 is TGTGCCAGCAGTTTCCGGACAGGCCCGTTGTCTGAAAAACTGTTTTTT. This chain connects TRBV28 to TRBJ1-4; 7 nucleotides match TRBD1. The CDR3 runs to 16 residues. The V gene's germline CDR1 is MDHEN and CDR2 SYDVKM. V was clipped by 3 bases and J by 7 bases; unmatched bases: 11.

This chain uses TRBV2 with TRBJ1-2; tentatively, D is TRBD1 (6 bases). Trimming removed 3 bases at V and 4 bases at J, with 12 bases between. The length of the CDR3 is 14 residues. The germline V gene has CDR1 SNHLY and CDR2 FYNNEI. The CDR3: CASSDVRGSYGYTF. The CDR3 DNA sequence: TGTGCCAGCAGTGACGTCAGGGGAAGCTATGGCTACACCTTC.

This sequence joins TRBV6-4 and TRBJ2-1; D possibly corresponds to TRBD2 (5 bases). Trimming removed 2 bases at V and 4 bases at J, with 9 bases between. This CDR3 has 14 amino acids. Germline V CDR1 and CDR2: MRHNA, SNTAGT. CDR3: CASSDGENYNEQFF. In DNA, the CDR3 is TGTGCCAGCAGTGACGGGGAGAATTACAATGAGCAGTTCTTC.

The chain carries TRBV4-1 and TRBJ2-7; D ambiguous. The germline V gene has CDR1 MGHRA and CDR2 YSYEKL. Between the trimmed V and J ends, which lost 0 bases and 3 bases, there was a span of 24 bases. CDR3 length equals 19 residues. Here the CDR3 DNA reads TGCGCCAGCAGCCAAGACCCCCACGCAAGCCCGCGGTACGTCTACGAGCAGTACTTC. Translating it yields CASSQDPHASPRYVYEQYF.

This clone showed up just a few times. The chain combines TRBV15 with TRBJ1-5, with 9 bases fitting TRBD1. CDR1 is LNHNV, CDR2 YYDKDF, per germline (reference sequence). The CDR3 is 19 residues long. The junction had 16 bases not matched to a gene; V was cut back by 3 bases and J by 4 bases. CDR3 bases: TGTGCCACCAGCAGCCTTTCTAGACCGGGGACAGGGCGAAATCAGCCCCAGCATTTT. Amino acids: CATSSLSRPGTGRNQPQHF.

A word on this clone: Its ends do not fully match the called genes, so a read error is possible. V and J are TRBV7-9 and TRBJ2-6; D perhaps matches TRBD1 (6 bases). Germline-derived CDR1 and CDR2 are SEHNR and FQNEAQ (reference sequence). CDR3 length equals 19 residues. The CDR3, as DNA: TGTGCCAGCAGCTTATTAGGGGACATAAGACTCTCTGGGGCCAACGGCCTGACTTTC. This translates into CASSLLGDIRLSGANGLTF.

The CDR3, as DNA: TGTGCCAGCAGCTCCGATGGGACTAGCGGTGAGACCCAGTACTTC. It translates to CASSSDGTSGETQYF. The J gene is TRBJ2-5, the V gene TRBV7-9; 11 nucleotides agree with TRBD2. Losses at the gene ends were 4 bases for V and 5 bases for J; bases not matched to a gene: 6. The CDR3 runs 15 residues. Germline V gene sequence: CDR1 SEHNR, CDR2 FQNEAQ (reference sequence). Using reference TRBV7-9 and TRBJ2-5 for the parts outside the CDR3, the full variable domain is DTGVSQNPRHKITKRGQNVTFRCDPISEHNRLYWYRQTLGQGPEFLTYFQNEAQLEKSRLLSDRFSAERPKGSFSTLEIQRTEQGDSAMYLCASSSDGTSGETQYFGPGTRLLVL.

The gene calls are TRBV28 and TRBJ2-3; 7 bases fit TRBD2. Germline lookup yields CDR1 MDHEN and CDR2 SYDVKM. J gave up 7 bases and V 5 bases, and 9 bases lay outside the gene matches. The CDR3 is 14 residues long. The CDR3 DNA reads TGTGCCAGCAGTCCCCCACTGGGGGGGAATACGCAGTATTTT. Its translation: CASSPPLGGNTQYF.